The 29 T cell receptor beta chains reported below all come from one sample, sequenced in a study of blood T cells in healthy people across ages. A second PCR of 7 to 11 cycles used a sample-barcoded 5' primer and a J-beta primer mix. TCRdb fed the 5' RACE reads into MiXCR, producing one record per CDR3 protein. The sample holds roughly 640,000 distinct CDR3 sequences, under 30% seen once. Sequenced input: blood. The source is a woman over 75 in good health.

The chain links TRBV7-2 to TRBJ2-1; D gene ambiguous. Per germline, CDR1 SGHTA and CDR2 FQGNSA. This CDR3 has 14 amino acids. Trimming shortened V by 5 bases and J by 2 bases, and 10 bases separated the two germline ends. The CDR3 region has the DNA TGTGCCAGCAGCCAATCTGGGACCTACAATGAGCAGTTCTTC. Protein product: CASSQSGTYNEQFF.

The gene calls are TRBV6-1 and TRBJ1-5, with a weak D call TRBD1 (5 bases). The CDR3 runs 14 residues. V lost 5 bases, J lost 6 bases, and 14 bases lay in between. Per germline, CDR1 MNHNS and CDR2 SASEGT. The CDR3 is CASSPRTGGQPQHF. CDR3 in DNA: TGTGCCAGCAGTCCCAGGACGGGGGGTCAGCCCCAGCATTTT.

This clonotype came up a few times. The chain carries TRBV28 and TRBJ1-1; D is unclear. V was clipped by 6 bases and J by 3 bases, with 8 bases between them. The CDR3 spans 12 residues. CDR1 and CDR2 from the germline V gene are MDHEN and SYDVKM. CDR3 in DNA: TGTGCCAGCAGCAGGCCCTACACTGAAGCTTTCTTT. Translation gives CASSRPYTEAFF.

This clonotype occurred many times. The V gene is TRBV20-1, the J gene TRBJ2-7, with 9 positions matching TRBD1. The germline gives CDR1 DFQATT, CDR2 SNEGSKA (reference sequence). The CDR3 consists of 14 residues. V lost 0 bases, J lost 3 bases, and 3 bases stayed unmatched. The CDR3 sequence: CSARDLDRGYEQYF. For the CDR3, the DNA is TGCAGTGCTAGAGACTTGGACAGGGGCTACGAGCAGTACTTC.

A remark on this clonotype: A much larger clone differs by one base, so this may be a read error. This chain joins TRBV9 and TRBJ2-7, with D possibly being TRBD1 or TRBD2 (5 bases each). This CDR3 region has 15 residues. Trimming removed 3 bases at V and 10 bases at J, with 23 bases between. Germline loops: CDR1 SGDLS, CDR2 YYNGEE. DNA for the CDR3: TGTGCCAGCAGCGCCGGGACGGCTTATCAAGAGGCCCAGTACTTC. It translates to CASSAGTAYQEAQYF.

The V and J genes are TRBV2 and TRBJ1-5; weak D call: TRBD1 (5 bases). Germline CDR1 reads SNHLY; CDR2 reads FYNNEI. The germline V and J ends were trimmed by 6 bases and 4 bases, with 10 bases remaining between them. CDR3 length: 13 amino acids. CDR3 in DNA: TGTGCCAGCAGCTGGGGGAGAAATCAGCCCCAGCATTTT. Translation: CASSWGRNQPQHF.

The rearrangement links TRBV20-1 to TRBJ1-2; TRBD1 agrees at 9 bases. Germline V gene data show CDR1 as DFQATT and CDR2 as SNEGSKA (reference sequence). The CDR3 sequence is 14 residues long. V shed 3 bases, J shed 1 base, and the junction held 3 bases outside the gene matches. CDR3 in DNA: TGCAGTGCTAGGCGGACAGGGGATAACTATGGCTACACCTTC. This sequence encodes CSARRTGDNYGYTF.

The sample holds many counts of this clonotype. The chain carries TRBV12-3 or TRBV12-4 and TRBJ1-5; D is ambiguous. This CDR3 has 13 amino acids. With 5 bases removed from V and 6 bases from J, the gap between germline ends came to 11 bases. CDR3 region: CASSLDHGQPQHF. The CDR3 nucleotides read TGTGCCAGCAGTCTGGACCACGGTCAGCCCCAGCATTTT.

About this clonotype itself: A read error may account for a junction end that differs from germline. The chain carries TRBV29-1 and TRBJ2-1; possible D gene TRBD2, 7 bases. The germline V gene encodes CDR1 SQVTM and CDR2 ANQGSEA. This CDR3 spans 12 amino acids. CDR3 sequence: CSVEELVGGRFF. In nucleotides, the CDR3 is TGCAGCGTCGAAGAACTCGTCGGGGGGCGGTTCTTC.

This sequence joins TRBV27 and TRBJ2-7, with D tentatively TRBD1 (6 bases). Germline V CDR1 and CDR2: MNHEY, SMNVEV (reference sequence). This CDR3 is 15 amino acids long. Trimming shortened V by 6 bases and J by 1 base, and 16 bases separated the two germline ends. The CDR3 loop reads CASSRPGATSYEQYF. For the CDR3, the DNA is TGTGCCAGCAGCCGGCCAGGGGCAACTTCCTACGAGCAGTACTTC.

This clonotype was counted ten times or more. This chain uses TRBV7-2 with TRBJ1-1, with 8 bases identical to TRBD1. This CDR3 region has 14 residues. Losses at the gene ends were 8 bases for V and 1 base for J; bases not matched to a gene: 6. CDR1 and CDR2 from the germline V gene are SGHTA and FQGNSA. Here the CDR3 reads CASHIQGGNTEAFF. The CDR3 region has the DNA TGTGCCAGCCACATACAGGGGGGGAACACTGAAGCTTTCTTT.

This clonotype has at least ten counts. The chain recombines TRBV5-1 with TRBJ2-1; 8 nucleotides align to TRBD1. The CDR3 covers 16 residues. Germline CDR1 SGHRS, CDR2 YFSETQ. V trimming: 2 bases; J trimming: 7 bases; junction bases outside the gene matches: 11. CDR3 in DNA: TGCGCCAGCAGCTTCCGGACAGGGAGTCTGGGGAATGAGCAGTTCTTC. Translation gives CASSFRTGSLGNEQFF.

In its sample, this clonotype was seen many times. The gene calls are TRBV20-1 and TRBJ2-3; tentatively, D is TRBD1 or TRBD2 (5 bases each). Trimming removed 1 base from V and 0 bases from J, with 14 bases in between. Germline V CDR1 and CDR2: DFQATT, SNEGSKA (reference sequence). The CDR3 is made up of 16 amino acids. The CDR3 sequence is CSARGPGRLSTDTQYF. The CDR3, as DNA: TGCAGTGCTAGAGGCCCGGGACGATTAAGCACAGATACGCAGTATTTT.

This clonotype was counted a few times. A much larger clone differs by one base, so this may be a read error. The chain employs TRBV2 and TRBJ2-1, with 14 bases lining up with TRBD2. The J call could be wrong; TRBJ2-7 is a better fit for the DNA end. The V gene's germline CDR1 is SNHLY and CDR2 FYNNEI. This CDR3 comprises 18 residues. Here the CDR3 reads CASSRETSGGAAYNEQYF. DNA for the CDR3: TGTGCCAGCAGTAGGGAGACTAGCGGGGGGGCCGCCTACAATGAGCAGTACTTC.

This clonotype has ten or more counts. The chain recombines TRBV7-2 with TRBJ2-7, with 13 bases matching TRBD2. Germline-derived CDR1 and CDR2 are SGHTA and FQGNSA. V trimming: 4 bases; J trimming: 4 bases; junction bases outside the gene matches: 7. The CDR3 totals 16 residues. CDR3 DNA: TGTGCCAGCAGCTCACCGGGACTAGCGGGACTTTACGAGCAGTACTTC. Residues: CASSSPGLAGLYEQYF.

The CDR3 region has the DNA TGCGCCAGCAGCTTGGCCGGGACTAGTTTAAATGAGCAGTTCTTC. It translates to CASSLAGTSLNEQFF. The chain uses TRBV5-1 and TRBJ2-1; 8 nucleotides agree with TRBD2. The CDR3 is 15 residues long. The trim removed 0 bases at V and 7 bases at J, leaving 6 bases unmatched. Looked up from germline, CDR1 is SGHRS and CDR2 is YFSETQ.

This clonotype appeared a few times. One base away lies a much larger clone, so this may be a sequencing read error. The chain has TRBV6-5 and TRBJ2-5; 10 bases fit TRBD2. This CDR3 has 16 amino acids. The germline gives CDR1 MNHEY, CDR2 SVGAGI. DNA of the CDR3: TGTGCCAGCAGTCAGCGGGGGGGCCCGTCCCAAGAGGCCCAGTACTTC. This codes for CASSQRGGPSQEAQYF.

This clonotype showed up many times. This chain uses TRBV10-3 with TRBJ2-6, with D possibly called TRBD1 or TRBD2 (5 bases each). The V and J ends lost 4 bases and 0 bases respectively, with 22 bases between them. Germline values: CDR1 ENHRY, CDR2 SYGVKD. The CDR3 totals 20 residues. The CDR3 here is CAISVEAGTRFSSGANVLTF. The CDR3 nucleotides are TGTGCCATCAGTGTCGAGGCAGGGACGAGATTCAGCTCTGGGGCCAACGTCCTGACTTTC.

The V call is TRBV7-9, the J call TRBJ1-1; possible D gene TRBD1, 6 bases. Trimming shortened V by 3 bases and J by 4 bases, and 15 bases separated the two germline ends. The germline gives CDR1 SEHNR, CDR2 FQNEAQ (reference sequence). CDR3 length: 15 amino acids. The CDR3 loop reads CASSLGDSGVTEAFF. The CDR3 nucleotides read TGTGCCAGCAGCTTGGGGGACTCAGGGGTCACTGAAGCTTTCTTT. Drawing the rest from reference TRBV7-9 and TRBJ1-1, the complete variable domain is DTGVSQNPRHKITKRGQNVTFRCDPISEHNRLYWYRQTLGQGPEFLTYFQNEAQLEKSRLLSDRFSAERPKGSFSTLEIQRTEQGDSAMYLCASSLGDSGVTEAFFGQGTRLTVV.

The chain combines TRBV5-1 with TRBJ2-5; possible D gene TRBD2, 6 bases. The J call may be wrong; the DNA end is better matched by TRBJ2-7. Germline CDR1 is SGHRS and CDR2 is YFSETQ. CDR3 size: 15 residues. The CDR3 DNA follows: TGCGCCAGCAGCCCGGGGACTGTGCCCGCCTACGAGCAGTACTTC. It yields the protein CASSPGTVPAYEQYF.

This clonotype has at least ten counts. The chain carries TRBV6-2 or TRBV6-3 and TRBJ1-5, with D possibly being TRBD1 (5 bases). The CDR3 length is 16 residues. Germline lookup yields CDR1 MNHEY and CDR2 SVGEGT. Trimming stripped 6 bases from V and 2 bases from J, with 17 bases between. In nucleotides, the CDR3 is TGTGCCAGCAGACGCGGGACCGGATGGGGCAATCAGCCCCAGCATTTT. This translates into CASRRGTGWGNQPQHF.

Concerning this clonotype: A much larger clone lies one base from this, so it may be a read error. This chain joins TRBV4-2 and TRBJ1-1; no definite D call. Germline CDR1 and CDR2: LGHNA and YNFKEQ. CDR3 length: 14 residues. CDR3: CACSQEGRNTEAFF. CDR3 nucleotides: TGTGCCTGCAGCCAAGAAGGTAGGAACACTGAAGCTTTCTTT.

This clonotype was detected a few times. The rearrangement joins TRBV18 to TRBJ2-7, with 7 nucleotides matching TRBD1. The V gene end was trimmed by 0 bases and the J gene end by 6 bases; junction bases not matched to a gene: 2. The CDR3 spans 13 residues. The germline V gene has CDR1 KGHSH and CDR2 LQKENI. The DNA for the CDR3 is TGTGCCAGCTCACCACCGGCAGGGGGCGAGCAGTACTTC. Protein: CASSPPAGGEQYF.

This clonotype appeared many times. The rearrangement links TRBV25-1 to TRBJ2-7; no reliable D call. V lost 1 base, J lost 6 bases, and 10 bases lay in between. Germline V gives CDR1 MGHDK, CDR2 SYGVNS. The CDR3 spans 13 residues. The CDR3 DNA is TGTGCCAGCAGTGAATTCAAAAACAGCGAGCAGTACTTC. Its translation is CASSEFKNSEQYF.

Many counts were recorded for this clonotype. With a much larger clone just one base away, this may be a read error. The CDR3 loop is CASSSEGHYNEQYF. The DNA of the CDR3 is TGCGCCAGCAGCTCGGAGGGCCACTACAATGAGCAGTACTTC. V and J are TRBV5-1 and TRBJ2-1, with D possibly matching TRBD2 (6 bases). Matching the DNA end better, TRBJ2-7 makes the J call doubtful. CDR1 SGHRS and CDR2 YFSETQ come from the germline V gene. The CDR3 is made up of 14 amino acids.

This clonotype came up many times. The chain is built from TRBV6-6 and TRBJ1-4; tentatively, D is TRBD1 (5 bases). V lost 0 bases and J 8 bases, leaving 13 bases between the germline ends. CDR1 and CDR2 (germline): MNHNY, SVGAGI (reference sequence). The CDR3 covers 15 residues. The CDR3 DNA sequence: TGTGCCAGCAGTTACTCGGTGGCAGGGAGGGAAAAACTGTTTTTT. It is translated as CASSYSVAGREKLFF.

This clonotype was seen repeatedly, ten times or more. This rearrangement joins TRBV29-1 to TRBJ2-7; D perhaps matches TRBD1 (6 bases). CDR3 length: 11 amino acids. The V end was cut by 4 bases, the J end by 3 bases, with 7 bases between. Germline-derived CDR1 and CDR2 are SQVTM and ANQGSEA. The CDR3 DNA follows: TGCAGCGTTGGGACAGTCTACGAGCAGTACTTC. Its protein is CSVGTVYEQYF.

The table lists this clonotype with many counts. The chain couples TRBV7-2 to TRBJ2-3, with TRBD2 as a possible D gene (6 bases). V shed 1 base and J shed 8 bases, with 13 bases lying between them. The CDR3 contains 14 residues. Looked up from germline, CDR1 is SGHTA and CDR2 is FQGNSA. This CDR3 reads CASSLGGEGGTQYF. The DNA of the CDR3 is TGTGCCAGCAGCTTAGGAGGTGAGGGAGGTACGCAGTATTTT. The full variable domain, with the rest looked up from reference TRBV7-2 and TRBJ2-3, is GAGVSQSPSNKVTEKGKDVELRCDPISGHTALYWYRQSLGQGLEFLIYFQGNSAPDKSGLPSDRFSAERTGGSVSTLTIQRTQQEDSAVYLCASSLGGEGGTQYFGPGTRLTVL.

This clonotype came up a few times. The genes are TRBV7-9 and TRBJ1-1; D perhaps matches TRBD1 (6 bases). Per germline, CDR1 SEHNR and CDR2 FQNEAQ (reference sequence). Trimming stripped 6 bases from V and 6 bases from J, with 11 bases between. The CDR3 totals 12 residues. Here the CDR3 reads CASSPGGPEAFF. The CDR3 DNA reads as TGTGCCAGCAGTCCCGGGGGGCCTGAAGCTTTCTTT.